The 30 T cell receptor beta chains reported below all come from one sample, sequenced in a study of vaccination and CD4 T cells after COVID-19. The assay that was used to sequence DNA from cultured CD4+ T cells was the Oncomine TCR Beta short-read assay. TCRdb re-analysed the PCR reads in MiXCR, keeping a single row per CDR3 protein. The sample lists about 25,000 distinct CDR3 sequences; more than 40% were seen once. The antigens of these receptors remain unknown. Treatment denoted: approximately 10-day PBMC culture with coronavirus spike peptide pools or control peptides (ViraFEST assay). Source material: CD4+ T cells from blood, cultured in vitro. These receptors originate from a human donor who had recovered from COVID-19.

This clonotype was observed a few times. The chain recombines TRBV11-2 with TRBJ2-5; 7 nucleotides align to TRBD2. The CDR3 length is 14 residues. Germline CDR1 SGHAT, CDR2 FQNNGV. V lost 8 bases, J lost 2 bases, and 8 bases stayed unmatched. The CDR3 nucleotides read TGTGCCAGCCGGGAGGCCTACACGCAAGAGACCCAGTACTTC. Amino acid sequence: CASREAYTQETQYF.

The gene calls are TRBV6-1 and TRBJ2-7, with TRBD2 matching over 9 bases. The CDR3 runs to 17 residues. V lost 1 base, J lost 3 bases, and 10 bases stayed unmatched. Germline CDR1 MNHNS, CDR2 SASEGT. CDR3 amino acids: CASSEGGLAGISYEQYF. The CDR3 nucleotides are TGTGCCAGCAGTGAAGGGGGGCTAGCGGGAATAAGCTACGAGCAGTACTTC.

Concerning this clonotype itself: At one of its ends the junction is not consistent with the germline gene, which may arise from a read error. This rearrangement joins TRBV19 to TRBJ2-1, with 8 nucleotides matching TRBD1. Germline assignment: CDR1 LNHDA and CDR2 SQIVND (reference sequence). There are 16 residues in the CDR3. DNA for the CDR3: TGTACCAGTCAGGGACAGGACCGAGGGGGGCACAATGAGCAGTTCTTC. Protein sequence: CTSQGQDRGGHNEQFF. The full variable domain, with the rest looked up from reference TRBV19 and TRBJ2-1, is DGGITQSPKYLFRKEGQNVTLSCEQNLNHDAMYWYRQDPGQGLRLIYYSQIVNDFQKGDIAEGYSVSREKKESFPLTVTSAQKNPTAFYLCTSQGQDRGGHNEQFFGPGTRLTVL.

The chain recombines TRBV20-1 with TRBJ2-3; D might be TRBD2 (6 bases). The CDR3 runs to 14 residues. Germline CDR1 and CDR2: DFQATT and SNEGSKA (reference sequence). Trimming removed 7 bases at V and 6 bases at J, with 20 bases between. CDR3: CSVDRGTSGDTQYF. In DNA, the CDR3 is TGCAGTGTCGACCGGGGGACCTCAGGGGATACGCAGTATTTT.

The rearrangement uses TRBV20-1 and TRBJ2-1; D might be TRBD2 (7 bases). The CDR3 extends over 15 amino acids. Germline V gene lookup returns CDR1 DFQATT and CDR2 SNEGSKA (reference sequence). The ends were cut back, 0 bases at V and 8 bases at J, with 17 bases in the middle. This chain's CDR3 is CSARDWGGASYEQFF. CDR3 bases: TGCAGTGCTAGAGATTGGGGGGGGGCCAGCTATGAGCAGTTCTTC.

The chain carries TRBV4-2 and TRBJ1-3; 9 positions match TRBD1. Per the germline V gene, CDR1 is LGHNA and CDR2 is YNFKEQ. This CDR3 spans 16 amino acids. The trim removed 2 bases at V and 0 bases at J, leaving 2 bases unmatched. The CDR3 sequence: CASSQRTGDSGNTIYF. The CDR3 DNA reads as TGTGCCAGCAGCCAACGGACAGGGGACTCTGGAAACACCATATATTTT.

This clonotype has only a few counts. The genes are TRBV20-1 and TRBJ1-5; D perhaps matches TRBD1 (5 bases). The CDR3 spans 13 residues. The germline V and J ends were trimmed by 3 bases and 0 bases, with 6 bases remaining between them. Germline CDR1 and CDR2: DFQATT and SNEGSKA (reference sequence). CDR3 amino acids: CSASRVSNQPQHF. DNA of the CDR3: TGCAGTGCTAGCAGGGTTAGCAATCAGCCCCAGCATTTT.

This clonotype was detected only a few times. The gene calls are TRBV20-1 and TRBJ1-4; no definite D call. Trimming removed 4 bases from V and 7 bases from J, with 10 bases in between. Germline assignment: CDR1 DFQATT and CDR2 SNEGSKA (reference sequence). This CDR3 is built from 12 residues. CDR3 sequence (DNA): TGCAGTGCTATGGGGAAAGTTGAAAAACTGTTTTTT. This encodes CSAMGKVEKLFF.

This chain connects TRBV6-4 to TRBJ2-3, with a possible D match to TRBD2 (6 bases). This CDR3 has 13 amino acids. Per germline, CDR1 MRHNA and CDR2 SNTAGT. The ends were cut back, 10 bases at V and 1 base at J, with 12 bases in the middle. The CDR3 loop is CATRRDGTDTQYF. CDR3 DNA sequence: TGTGCCACCAGGAGGGACGGCACAGATACGCAGTATTTT.

This clonotype was found a few times. The V gene is TRBV5-6, the J gene TRBJ1-2; no clear D gene. Germline V gives CDR1 SGHDT, CDR2 YYEEEE. V gave up 0 bases and J gave up 0 bases, with 9 bases separating them. The CDR3 extends over 15 amino acids. As DNA, the CDR3 is TGTGCCAGCAGCTTGGTTGGCGATGCTAACTATGGCTACACCTTC. Translation: CASSLVGDANYGYTF.

This clonotype was found once. This rearrangement joins TRBV28 to TRBJ2-3; tentatively, D is TRBD2 (6 bases). This CDR3 has 13 residues. The V end lost 5 bases, the J end lost 5 bases, and 11 bases lay between the germline ends. The germline gives CDR1 MDHEN, CDR2 SYDVKM. CDR3 residues: CASSERSGDTQYF. CDR3 DNA sequence: TGTGCCAGCAGTGAGCGTAGCGGAGATACGCAGTATTTT.

The chain joins TRBV5-6 to TRBJ1-2; the D is unclear. Looked up from germline, CDR1 is SGHDT and CDR2 is YYEEEE. The CDR3 consists of 15 residues. V gave up 0 bases and J gave up 7 bases, with 16 bases separating them. The CDR3 sequence: CASSLAQAGYSGYTF. Here the CDR3 DNA reads TGTGCCAGCAGCTTGGCCCAGGCGGGGTATAGTGGCTACACCTTC.

The chain recombines TRBV27 with TRBJ2-3; the D gene is possibly TRBD2 (6 bases). The germline gives CDR1 MNHEY, CDR2 SMNVEV (reference sequence). Trimming pared 6 bases from V and 0 bases from J, leaving 16 bases between. The CDR3 is 16 residues long. CDR3 in DNA: TGTGCCAGCAGGAGTTATGGACTATTCAGCACAGATACGCAGTATTTT. It is translated as CASRSYGLFSTDTQYF.

This clonotype came up once. The V and J genes are TRBV4-3 and TRBJ1-5; no clear D. V lost 4 bases and J 0 bases, leaving 10 bases between the germline ends. Per the germline V gene, CDR1 is LGHNA and CDR2 is YSLEER. The CDR3 spans 15 residues. CDR3: CASSRDRLSNQPQHF. The CDR3 nucleotides read TGCGCCAGCAGCCGAGACCGGCTTAGCAATCAGCCCCAGCATTTT.

V gene TRBV12-3 or TRBV12-4 combines with J gene TRBJ2-5, with 11 bases fitting TRBD2. V gave up 2 bases and J gave up 2 bases; unmatched junction bases: 4. The CDR3 length is 16 residues. In nucleotides, the CDR3 is TGTGCCAGCAGTTTAAGCCTAGCGGGGGGTCAAGAGACCCAGTACTTC. It is translated as CASSLSLAGGQETQYF.

The chain is built from TRBV21-1 and TRBJ2-5; the D call in the table, TRBD1, was not verified against the DNA. TRBV21-1 corresponds to a pseudogene. The CDR3 totals 17 residues. CDR3 DNA sequence: TGTGCCAGCAGCAAATCCCGGGACAGGGAAATCCAAGAGACCCAGTACTTC. Translating it yields CASSKSRDREIQETQYF.

This clonotype was counted between two and nine times. The V and J genes are TRBV7-6 and TRBJ1-6, with no clear D. Germline CDR1 SGHVS, CDR2 FNYEAQ. The CDR3 has 15 residues. The V end was cut by 1 base, the J end by 8 bases, with 12 bases between. CDR3 protein: CASSLEGMSDSPLHF. The DNA of the CDR3 is TGTGCCAGCAGCTTAGAAGGAATGTCGGATTCACCCCTCCACTTT.

V is TRBV7-9 and J is TRBJ2-1; the D is unclear. V was shortened by 1 base and J by 5 bases, with 15 bases between the two germline ends. This CDR3 is built from 16 residues. Germline CDR1 and CDR2: SEHNR and FQNEAQ (reference sequence). CDR3 DNA: TGTGCCAGCAGCTTAGAGGGCATACGGATACACAATGAGCAGTTCTTC. It specifies CASSLEGIRIHNEQFF.

The chain carries TRBV24-1 and TRBJ2-7, with a possible D match to TRBD2 (6 bases). The CDR3 totals 12 residues. The germline V gene has CDR1 KGHDR and CDR2 SFDVKD. The V end was cut by 12 bases, the J end by 3 bases, with 14 bases between. CDR3 amino acids: CAVGGWGYEQYF. The CDR3 region has the DNA TGTGCCGTGGGGGGATGGGGCTACGAGCAGTACTTC.

The chain is built from TRBV28 and TRBJ1-1, with TRBD1 matching 7 bases. Per germline, CDR1 MDHEN and CDR2 SYDVKM. V gave up 10 bases and J gave up 1 base; unmatched junction bases: 9. The CDR3 sequence is 14 residues long. Written as DNA, the CDR3 is TGTGCCACGAGACCAGGGGGTAGGAACACTGAAGCTTTCTTT. It encodes CATRPGGRNTEAFF.

The chain joins TRBV2 to TRBJ2-3; no definite D call. Trimming removed 4 bases from V and 4 bases from J, with 15 bases in between. Germline V gene data show CDR1 as SNHLY and CDR2 as FYNNEI. The CDR3 is 15 residues long. The CDR3 DNA follows: TGTGCCAGCAGTGCCGGGTGGCCGAACGCAGATACGCAGTATTTT. As protein: CASSAGWPNADTQYF.

The genes are TRBV20-1 and TRBJ2-3; tentatively, D is TRBD1 or TRBD2 (6 bases each). CDR3 length equals 14 residues. The germline V gene has CDR1 DFQATT and CDR2 SNEGSKA (reference sequence). V lost 6 bases to trimming and J lost 4 bases, with 17 bases between them. The CDR3 DNA reads as TGCAGTGCGAGGGCCGGGGGCCCCGCAGATACGCAGTATTTT. This sequence encodes CSARAGGPADTQYF.

The chain links TRBV21-1 to TRBJ1-1; TRBD1 is the table's D call and was not checked against the DNA. TRBV21-1 is an annotated pseudogene. This CDR3 comprises 15 residues. This CDR3 is CASSPTPGRVTEAFF. For the CDR3, the DNA is TGTGCCAGCAGCCCCACACCCGGACGGGTCACTGAAGCTTTCTTT.

This chain connects TRBV27 to TRBJ1-1; TRBD1 is a possible D gene (6 bases). The V and J ends lost 5 bases and 4 bases respectively, with 14 bases between them. The germline V gene encodes CDR1 MNHEY and CDR2 SMNVEV (reference sequence). This CDR3 contains 14 residues. Here the CDR3 DNA reads TGTGCCAGCAGTACCCAAGGAGGGGGCACTGAAGCTTTCTTT. Translating it yields CASSTQGGGTEAFF.

The V call is TRBV2, the J call TRBJ2-2; D not certain. The ends were cut back, 4 bases at V and 6 bases at J, with 12 bases in the middle. In germline, CDR1 is SNHLY, CDR2 FYNNEI. The CDR3 runs to 14 residues. CDR3 protein: CASSGSRPPGELFF. CDR3 nucleotides: TGTGCCAGCAGTGGCTCAAGGCCCCCCGGGGAGCTGTTTTTT.

V and J are TRBV11-3 and TRBJ2-3; D uncertain. From germline, CDR1 is SGHNT and CDR2 YENEEA. The CDR3 extends over 16 amino acids. V was trimmed by 0 bases and J by 3 bases, leaving 13 bases between them. The CDR3 here is CASSLELGRRTDTQYF. Written as DNA, the CDR3 is TGTGCCAGCAGCTTAGAATTGGGAAGACGTACAGATACGCAGTATTTT.

The chain carries TRBV27 and TRBJ2-2; D uncertain. The CDR3 spans 15 residues. Germline loops: CDR1 MNHEY, CDR2 SMNVEV (reference sequence). The germline V and J ends were trimmed by 2 bases and 5 bases, with 12 bases remaining between them. The CDR3 loop is CASSLGPTRTGELFF. The CDR3 DNA is TGTGCCAGCAGTTTAGGACCGACCAGAACCGGGGAGCTGTTTTTT.

This clonotype was counted between two and nine times. The chain combines TRBV20-1 with TRBJ1-1, with D possibly TRBD1 on 6 matching bases. Per the germline V gene, CDR1 is DFQATT and CDR2 is SNEGSKA (reference sequence). The CDR3 has 13 amino acids. V lost 3 bases and J 0 bases, leaving 8 bases between the germline ends. The CDR3 region is CSARDSMNTEAFF. The CDR3, as DNA: TGCAGTGCTAGGGACAGCATGAACACTGAAGCTTTCTTT.

CDR3 bases: TGTGCCAGCAGTTACTGGGTCCCGGGACAGGCAAGCACAGATACGCAGTATTTT. Its protein is CASSYWVPGQASTDTQYF. The gene calls are TRBV6-5 and TRBJ2-3; 8 bases line up with TRBD1. This CDR3 region has 18 residues. Trimming cost V 1 base and J 0 bases; bases outside gene matches: 9. CDR1 and CDR2 (germline): MNHEY, SVGAGI.

The rearrangement links TRBV6-5 to TRBJ2-3; 9 positions match TRBD2. Germline V gene sequence: CDR1 MNHEY, CDR2 SVGAGI. This CDR3 spans 15 amino acids. J lost 6 bases, V lost 0 bases, and 4 bases had no gene match. CDR3 in DNA: TGTGCCAGCAGTTACTCTCTAGCGGGGAAGGATACGCAGTATTTT. Translating it yields CASSYSLAGKDTQYF.